This T cell receptor beta chain was obtained from a study of blood T cell repertoires in COVID-19. Background on the study: Material from acute and convalescent COVID-19 was sourced from the United States, Italy and Spain.

CDR1 is MDHEN, CDR2 SYDVKM, per germline. There are 13 residues in the CDR3. V trimming: 4 bases; J trimming: 2 bases; junction bases outside the gene matches: 2. Using immunoSEQ multiplex PCR, the repertoire was profiled, and TCRdb retains in-frame clones only, with some absent. The table includes about 310,000 clones, approximately 90% detected once. Individuals drawn from 24 US areas were roughly 18 to 95 years old. The chain carries TRBV28 and TRBJ2-7; 7 bases align to TRBD1. This sequence was found in a woman in her thirties or forties who had recovered from COVID-19. The source material was PBMCs or T cells enriched from blood (not recorded which). The CDR3 coding sequence is TGTGCCAGCAGTTATGGACAGGCCTACGAGCAGTACTTC. This codes for CASSYGQAYEQYF.